This paragraph reports one TCR beta chain. Its antigen remains unknown. This sample is part of a study of siplizumab effects on memory and regulatory T cells. The germline gives CDR1 MNHEY, CDR2 SMNVEV (reference sequence). The CDR3 loop spans 15 amino acids. Trimming at V came to 5 bases and at J to 4 bases, leaving 9 bases not matched to a gene. Generated by immunoSEQ multiplex PCR, the TCRdb table keeps only in-frame clones and is missing some. The sample has around 86,000 clones, 90% to 95% seen once. Study results and limitations: Roughly 80-96% of proliferating CD4+ or CD8+ clones lacked a naive or memory phenotype that could be assigned. The authors mapped only a minor fraction of alloreactive clones to unstimulated subsets. Apparently key alloresponse contributors, naive T cells also seemed more diverse than memory cells.

The rearrangement links TRBV27 to TRBJ1-2; 8 bases match TRBD1. This TCR was sampled from a human donor in good health. Sequenced sample: non-Treg CD4+ T cells sorted from blood. Here the CDR3 DNA reads TGTGCCAGCAGTATCAGGACAGGGATGACCTATGGCTACACCTTC. Its protein is CASSIRTGMTYGYTF.